This T cell receptor beta chain originates from a study of OX40 agonist ivuxolimab in advanced cancers. Study details: Patients received the agonistic anti-OX40 (CD134) antibody ivuxolimab. Patients achieving partial responses numbered three: one hepatocellular carcinoma case and two cutaneous melanoma cases.

This CDR3 has 13 residues. V lost 2 bases and J 6 bases, leaving 10 bases between the germline ends. The germline CDR1 and CDR2 sequences are MNHNY and SVGAGI (reference sequence). In its sample, this clone was seen a few times. TCRdb keeps only in-frame clones here, not all; method: immunoSEQ multiplex PCR. The sample has 9,500 to 15,000 clones, approximately 70% seen once. This sequence originates from an adult with an advanced solid tumor such as melanoma, head and neck, liver or kidney cancer. V and J are TRBV6-6 and TRBJ2-5; D is possibly TRBD1 (5 bases). Sequences were derived from CD4+ or CD8+ T cells sorted from blood, sampled in a trial of the OX40 agonist ivuxolimab. The CDR3 bases are TGTGCCAGCAGTTACGACAGTCTGAAGACCCAGTACTTC. It translates to CASSYDSLKTQYF.